This passage covers 23 T cell receptor beta chains from one sample sequenced in a study of PD-L1 blockade in urothelial cancer. Time point of the sample: peripheral blood 6 weeks after treatment start. Assay used: immunoSEQ multiplex PCR; TCRdb lists only in-frame clones, some missing. Among more than 60,000 clones, roughly 90% were seen once, and the ten largest hold roughly 10%. The sample consisted of PBMCs, taken around atezolizumab (anti-PD-L1) treatment. The receptors derive from a man in his 60s with urothelial cancer.

The gene calls are TRBV5-1 and TRBJ2-3, with 16 bases that match TRBD2. V was pared by 4 bases and J by 5 bases, with 7 bases of the junction left unmatched. The CDR3 is made up of 17 amino acids. CDR1 SGHRS and CDR2 YFSETQ come from the germline V gene. The DNA of the CDR3 is TGCGCCAGCAGCCCCGGGACTAGCGGGAGGGAGGTAGATACGCAGTATTTT. Translated, it gives CASSPGTSGREVDTQYF.

A word on this clone: Other DNA sequences in the sample encode the same CDR3. The J gene is TRBJ2-7, the V gene TRBV6-1; 7 nucleotides agree with TRBD2. In germline, CDR1 is MNHNS, CDR2 SASEGT. The CDR3 length is 14 residues. V lost 7 bases to trimming and J lost 2 bases; unmatched junction nucleotides: 8. CDR3 nucleotides: TGTGCCAGCATCGCTGTGGGGGGGGCCTACGAGCAGTACTTC. Encoded protein: CASIAVGGAYEQYF.

V gene TRBV10-2 combines with J gene TRBJ2-1; D gene uncertain. The CDR3 is made up of 15 amino acids. Trimming cost V 3 bases and J 7 bases, with 16 bases left between them. The germline V gene encodes CDR1 WSHSY and CDR2 SAAADI. The CDR3 region is CASSDPAFRRNEQFF. CDR3 nucleotide sequence: TGCGCCAGCAGTGACCCTGCATTTAGGAGAAATGAGCAGTTCTTC.

J is TRBJ2-1 and V is TRBV4-2, with 13 nucleotides matching TRBD2. Looked up from germline, CDR1 is LGHNA and CDR2 is YNFKEQ. V shed 4 bases and J 4 bases; nucleotides not matched to a gene: 7. This CDR3 contains 17 residues. In DNA, the CDR3 is TGTGCCAGCAGCCGTACCATGGGACTAGCGGGGTACAATGAGCAGTTCTTC. Protein: CASSRTMGLAGYNEQFF.

The J gene is TRBJ1-5, the V gene TRBV2; 8 nucleotides line up with TRBD1. Germline-derived CDR1 and CDR2 are SNHLY and FYNNEI. The ends lost 0 bases at V and 10 bases at J; junction bases unmatched: 8. This CDR3 contains 15 residues. CDR3 sequence: CASSEAQTGVSPQHF. CDR3 nucleotide sequence: TGTGCCAGCAGTGAAGCACAGACAGGGGTGAGCCCCCAGCATTTT.

This clone appeared a single time. The V call is TRBV5-1, the J call TRBJ2-2, with D tentatively TRBD1 (5 bases). The CDR3 contains 14 residues. CDR1 and CDR2 (germline): SGHRS, YFSETQ. Trimming took off 3 bases at V and 3 bases at J, with 9 bases between the two ends. DNA for the CDR3: TGCGCCAGCAGCTCACAGGTGTACACCGGGGAGCTGTTTTTT. This translates into CASSSQVYTGELFF.

The chain uses TRBV6-1 and TRBJ1-4; TRBD1 is a possible D gene (5 bases). There are 14 residues in the CDR3. V lost 4 bases and J 6 bases, leaving 12 bases between the germline ends. Germline V gives CDR1 MNHNS, CDR2 SASEGT. The CDR3 is CASSVTVSDEKLFF. The CDR3 region has the DNA TGTGCCAGCAGTGTGACAGTTTCAGATGAAAAACTGTTTTTT.

This chain links TRBV18 with TRBJ1-2, with D perhaps matching TRBD1 (5 bases). V lost 8 bases and J 3 bases, leaving 13 bases between the germline ends. In germline, CDR1 is KGHSH, CDR2 LQKENI. The CDR3 spans 13 residues. The CDR3 spells CASAQDRDYGYTF. In nucleotides, the CDR3 is TGTGCCAGCGCTCAAGACAGAGACTATGGCTACACCTTC.

This clone was seen a single time. This sequence joins TRBV7-2 and TRBJ2-2; TRBD2 matches at 10 bases. Germline V CDR1 and CDR2: SGHTA, FQGNSA. This CDR3 is built from 17 residues. V lost 5 bases, J lost 6 bases, and 12 bases stayed unmatched. The CDR3 loop reads CASSTRGPLAGAGELFF. The CDR3 DNA follows: TGTGCCAGCAGCACTAGGGGGCCTCTAGCGGGAGCCGGGGAGCTGTTTTTT.

This clone was picked up a small number of times. The chain uses TRBV30 and TRBJ1-2, with TRBD1 as a possible D gene (5 bases). This CDR3 is built from 16 residues. Trimming removed 0 bases at V and 4 bases at J, with 18 bases between. Per the germline V gene, CDR1 is GTSNPN and CDR2 is SVGIG (reference sequence). In DNA form, the CDR3 reads TGTGCCTGGAGTGTATATGGGGCAGCAACCCTCTATGGCTACACCTTC. Its translation is CAWSVYGAATLYGYTF.

The chain combines TRBV7-9 with TRBJ2-1; 11 bases are shared with TRBD2. The V and J ends lost 5 bases and 10 bases, in that order; junction bases with no gene match: 10. In germline, CDR1 is SEHNR, CDR2 FQNEAQ (reference sequence). CDR3 length: 15 amino acids. This CDR3 reads CASSTRVAGGREQFF. DNA for the CDR3: TGTGCCAGCAGCACGAGAGTAGCGGGAGGGCGCGAGCAGTTCTTC.

The rearrangement joins TRBV2 to TRBJ2-3, with 7 bases matching TRBD2. CDR1 and CDR2 (germline): SNHLY, FYNNEI. This CDR3 spans 15 amino acids. Germline trimming cut 7 bases from V and 1 base from J; bases unmatched to any gene: 8. The chain's CDR3 is CASNGAGLRTDTQYF. The CDR3 DNA reads as TGTGCCAGCAACGGAGCGGGATTGCGCACAGATACGCAGTATTTT.

This chain connects TRBV19 to TRBJ2-1; maybe TRBD2 (6 bases). The CDR3 totals 15 residues. The V and J ends lost 3 bases and 5 bases respectively, with 14 bases between them. Germline V gene lookup returns CDR1 LNHDA and CDR2 SQIVND (reference sequence). The CDR3 sequence: CASSILLAANNEQFF. CDR3 sequence (DNA): TGTGCCAGTAGTATCCTTTTAGCGGCTAACAATGAGCAGTTCTTC.

The V gene is TRBV6-1, the J gene TRBJ1-1; D gene unclear. The V gene's germline CDR1 is MNHNS and CDR2 SASEGT. V lost 2 bases and J 0 bases, leaving 13 bases between the germline ends. The CDR3 runs to 16 residues. Written as DNA, the CDR3 is TGTGCCAGCAGTGAATGGGCAGGATTTATGAACACTGAAGCTTTCTTT. Amino acids: CASSEWAGFMNTEAFF.

The rearrangement uses TRBV19 and TRBJ2-1; TRBD1 aligns across 7 bases. The germline V gene has CDR1 LNHDA and CDR2 SQIVND (reference sequence). The length of the CDR3 is 16 residues. With 8 bases clipped from V and 6 bases from J, the junction kept 16 bases outside the gene matches. Here the CDR3 reads CASAHPPATGTNEQFF. CDR3 sequence (DNA): TGTGCCAGTGCTCACCCCCCCGCGACAGGGACCAATGAGCAGTTCTTC. Full variable domain (missing parts from reference TRBV19 and TRBJ2-1): DGGITQSPKYLFRKEGQNVTLSCEQNLNHDAMYWYRQDPGQGLRLIYYSQIVNDFQKGDIAEGYSVSREKKESFPLTVTSAQKNPTAFYLCASAHPPATGTNEQFFGPGTRLTVL.

The chain combines TRBV5-4 with TRBJ1-2; no definite D call. Germline V CDR1 and CDR2: SGHNT, YYREEE (reference sequence). CDR3 size: 15 residues. Trimming shortened V by 4 bases and J by 8 bases, and 21 bases separated the two germline ends. This CDR3 is CASSPPTGVLSGYTF. The CDR3 nucleotides are TGTGCCAGCAGCCCCCCGACCGGGGTACTATCGGGCTACACCTTC.

V gene TRBV7-9 combines with J gene TRBJ2-3; 7 bases align to TRBD2. CDR3 length equals 16 residues. Per the germline V gene, CDR1 is SEHNR and CDR2 is FQNEAQ (reference sequence). V dropped 6 bases and J dropped 4; count of bases not matched to a gene: 13. For the CDR3, the DNA is TGTGCCAGCAGTATGGGGATCTCGGGGGGAGCAGATACGCAGTATTTT. Translated, it gives CASSMGISGGADTQYF.

V gene TRBV7-2 combines with J gene TRBJ1-2; D not resolved. V was clipped by 1 base and J by 7 bases, with 10 bases between them. CDR1 is SGHTA, CDR2 FQGNSA, per germline. This CDR3 contains 13 residues. The CDR3 DNA is TGTGCCAGCAGCTTAGTGGAGACCTCTGGCTACACCTTC. It is translated as CASSLVETSGYTF.

This sequence joins TRBV2 and TRBJ2-3; D is perhaps TRBD2 (6 bases). Trimming stripped 2 bases from V and 3 bases from J, with 12 bases between. This CDR3 spans 15 amino acids. Per the germline V gene, CDR1 is SNHLY and CDR2 is FYNNEI. The CDR3 nucleotides are TGTGCCAGCAGTGAAATCGGGAGCGAGACAGATACGCAGTATTTT. It encodes CASSEIGSETDTQYF.

The chain joins TRBV5-6 to TRBJ2-7, with 10 nucleotides matching TRBD1. The germline V gene encodes CDR1 SGHDT and CDR2 YYEEEE. V shed 3 bases, J shed 3 bases, and the junction held 6 bases outside the gene matches. CDR3 length: 15 residues. CDR3 nucleotide sequence: TGTGCCAGCAGCTCCCGGGACAGGGGTTTCTACGAGCAGTACTTC. Protein product: CASSSRDRGFYEQYF.

The chain carries TRBV18 and TRBJ1-3; D possibly corresponds to TRBD1 (6 bases). V lost 4 bases, J lost 1 base, and 11 bases lay in between. Germline CDR1 is KGHSH and CDR2 is LQKENI. This CDR3 comprises 15 residues. CDR3 sequence: CASSQLQGSGNTIYF. As DNA, the CDR3 is TGTGCCAGCTCACAACTACAGGGTTCTGGAAACACCATATATTTT.

This chain uses TRBV2 with TRBJ1-2, with 8 bases that match TRBD1. Germline V gene lookup returns CDR1 SNHLY and CDR2 FYNNEI. Unmatched junction bases numbered 8, after V lost 6 bases and J lost 5 bases. The CDR3 contains 14 residues. In DNA, the CDR3 is TGTGCCAGCAGCTTATCGGGGGACAGGTATGGCTACACCTTC. This codes for CASSLSGDRYGYTF.

The genes are TRBV18 and TRBJ1-1; D is unresolved. This CDR3 is 14 amino acids long. V gave up 3 bases and J gave up 1 base, with 9 bases separating them. Germline V lookup: CDR1 KGHSH, CDR2 LQKENI. The CDR3 DNA reads as TGTGCCAGCTCACCCATGGAGGCGAACACTGAAGCTTTCTTT. Encoded protein: CASSPMEANTEAFF. Full variable domain (remainder filled in from reference TRBV18 and TRBJ1-1): NAGVMQNPRHLVRRRGQEARLRCSPMKGHSHVYWYRQLPEEGLKFMVYLQKENIIDESGMPKERFSAEFPKEGPSILRIQQVVRGDSAAYFCASSPMEANTEAFFGQGTRLTVV.